A single sample gave rise to the 2 T cell receptor beta chains below, sequenced in a study of T cell responses to AZD1222 COVID-19 vaccine (dated by TCRdb to the early 2020s). This specimen's time point label, interpreted: about 28 days (+/-7) after the second vaccine dose. The library was produced with the immunoSEQ multiplex PCR assay. The table comes from immuneACCESS by way of TCRdb, which keeps in-frame sequences with V and J called. Part of the clones is missing from these tables; in studies checked, under half for an unresolved V gene and the rest for unknown reasons. The sample table records approximately 96,000 clones; around 84% of these occur just once. Of the sample, approximately 5.6% falls within the top ten clones. The sequenced sample was peripheral blood, obtained 28 days after the second AZD1222 dose. These receptors were taken from an adult who received the AZD1222 COVID-19 vaccine.

The rearrangement uses TRBV30 and TRBJ2-7; D gene uncertain. CDR3 length equals 13 residues. The ends were cut back, 2 bases at V and 4 bases at J, with 12 bases in the middle. Germline V CDR1 and CDR2: GTSNPN, SVGIG (reference sequence). CDR3 nucleotides: TGTGCCTGGAGTCCAGATACCGCGTACGAGCAGTACTTC. Translated, it gives CAWSPDTAYEQYF.

This sequence joins TRBV3-1 (or the pseudogene TRBV3-2) and TRBJ2-5; a weak D match, TRBD2 (6 bases). Trimming shortened V by 1 base and J by 4 bases, and 25 bases separated the two germline ends. The germline V gene encodes CDR1 LGHDT and CDR2 YNNKEL (reference sequence). CDR3 length: 19 amino acids. As DNA, the CDR3 is TGTGCCAGCAGCCAAGTTCGGGGGACCTTTGGGATCTTGAGAGAGACCCAGTACTTC. It yields the protein CASSQVRGTFGILRETQYF.